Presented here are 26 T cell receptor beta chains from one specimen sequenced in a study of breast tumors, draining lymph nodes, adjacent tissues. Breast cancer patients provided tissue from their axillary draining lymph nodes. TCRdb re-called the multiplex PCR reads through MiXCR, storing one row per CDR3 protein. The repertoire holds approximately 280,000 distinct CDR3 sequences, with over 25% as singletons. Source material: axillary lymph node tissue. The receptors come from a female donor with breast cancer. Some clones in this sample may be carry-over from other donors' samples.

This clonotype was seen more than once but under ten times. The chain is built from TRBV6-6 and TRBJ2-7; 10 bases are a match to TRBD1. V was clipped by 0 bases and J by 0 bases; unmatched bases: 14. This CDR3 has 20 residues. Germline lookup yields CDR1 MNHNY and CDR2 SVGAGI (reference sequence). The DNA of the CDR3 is TGTGCCAGCAGTTACTCGTTCGGACAGGGGGAGATCCTTTACTCCTACGAGCAGTACTTC. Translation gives CASSYSFGQGEILYSYEQYF.

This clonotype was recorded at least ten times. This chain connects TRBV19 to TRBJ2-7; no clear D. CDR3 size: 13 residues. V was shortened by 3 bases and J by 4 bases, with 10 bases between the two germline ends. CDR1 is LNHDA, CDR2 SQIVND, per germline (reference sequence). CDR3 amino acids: CASSIGRSYEQYF. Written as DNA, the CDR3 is TGTGCCAGTAGTATCGGCAGGTCGTACGAGCAGTACTTC.

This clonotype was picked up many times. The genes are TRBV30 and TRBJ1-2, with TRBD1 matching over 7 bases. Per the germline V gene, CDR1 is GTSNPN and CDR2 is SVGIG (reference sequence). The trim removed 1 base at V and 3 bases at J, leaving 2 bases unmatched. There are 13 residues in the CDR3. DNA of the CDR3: TGTGCCTGGAGTGCAGACAGGGACTATGGCTACACCTTC. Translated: CAWSADRDYGYTF.

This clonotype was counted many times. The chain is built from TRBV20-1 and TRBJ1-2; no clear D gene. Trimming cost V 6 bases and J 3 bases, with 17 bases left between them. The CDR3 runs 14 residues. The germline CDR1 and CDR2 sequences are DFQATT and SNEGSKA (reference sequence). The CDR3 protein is CSASLSGLHYGYTF. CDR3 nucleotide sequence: TGCAGTGCATCCCTCAGTGGACTTCACTATGGCTACACCTTC.

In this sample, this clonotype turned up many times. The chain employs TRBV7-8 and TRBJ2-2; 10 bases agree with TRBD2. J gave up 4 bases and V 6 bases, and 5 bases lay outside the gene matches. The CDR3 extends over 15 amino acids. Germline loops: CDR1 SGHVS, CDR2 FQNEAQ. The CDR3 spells CASRPAGGFTGELFF. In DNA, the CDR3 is TGTGCCAGCAGACCAGCGGGGGGGTTCACCGGGGAGCTGTTTTTT.

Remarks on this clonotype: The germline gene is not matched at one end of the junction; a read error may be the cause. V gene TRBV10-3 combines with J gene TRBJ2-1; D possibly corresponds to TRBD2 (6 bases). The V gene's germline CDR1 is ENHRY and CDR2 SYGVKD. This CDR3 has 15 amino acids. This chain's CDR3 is CASSLRGGYYNEQFF. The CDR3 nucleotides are TGTGCCAGCAGTTTACGTGGGGGGTACTACAATGAGCAGTTCTTC.

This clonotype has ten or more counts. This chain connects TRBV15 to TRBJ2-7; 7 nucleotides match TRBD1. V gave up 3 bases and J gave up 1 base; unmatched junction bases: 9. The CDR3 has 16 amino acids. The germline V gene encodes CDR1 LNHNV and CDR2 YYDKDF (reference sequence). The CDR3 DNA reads TGTGCCACCAGCAGTGGGACCGGGACAGCTTCCTACGAGCAGTACTTC. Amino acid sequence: CATSSGTGTASYEQYF.

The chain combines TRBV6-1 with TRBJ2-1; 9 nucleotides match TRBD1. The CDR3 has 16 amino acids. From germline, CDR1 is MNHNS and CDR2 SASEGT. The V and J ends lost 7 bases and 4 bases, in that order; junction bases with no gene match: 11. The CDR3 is CASKHVGTGIYNEQFF. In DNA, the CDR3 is TGTGCCAGCAAACACGTCGGGACAGGGATTTACAATGAGCAGTTCTTC.

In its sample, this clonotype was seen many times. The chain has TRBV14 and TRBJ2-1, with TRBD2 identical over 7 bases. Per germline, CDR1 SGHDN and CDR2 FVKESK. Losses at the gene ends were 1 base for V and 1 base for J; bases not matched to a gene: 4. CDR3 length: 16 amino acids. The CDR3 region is CASSQASGISYNEQFF. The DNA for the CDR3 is TGTGCCAGCAGCCAAGCTAGCGGAATTTCCTACAATGAGCAGTTCTTC.

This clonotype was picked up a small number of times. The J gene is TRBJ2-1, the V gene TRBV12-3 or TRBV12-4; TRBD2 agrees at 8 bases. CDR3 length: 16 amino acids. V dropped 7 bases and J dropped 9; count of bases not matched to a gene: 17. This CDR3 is CASIPSSGWVGGEQFF. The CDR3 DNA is TGTGCCAGCATTCCTTCTAGCGGGTGGGTAGGGGGTGAGCAGTTCTTC.

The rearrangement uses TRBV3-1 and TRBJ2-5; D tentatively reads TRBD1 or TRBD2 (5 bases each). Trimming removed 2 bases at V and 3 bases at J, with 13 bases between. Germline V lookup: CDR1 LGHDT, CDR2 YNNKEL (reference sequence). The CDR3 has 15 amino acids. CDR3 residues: CASSQPGAGEETQYF. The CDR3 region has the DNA TGTGCCAGCAGCCAACCCGGGGCAGGTGAAGAGACCCAGTACTTC.

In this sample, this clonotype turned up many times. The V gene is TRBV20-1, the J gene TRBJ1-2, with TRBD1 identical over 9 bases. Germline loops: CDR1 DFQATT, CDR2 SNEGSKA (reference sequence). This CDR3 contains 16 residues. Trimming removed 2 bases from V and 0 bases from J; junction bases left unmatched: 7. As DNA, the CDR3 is TGCAGTGCTAGATCCACGGACAGGGGCTCTAACTATGGCTACACCTTC. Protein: CSARSTDRGSNYGYTF.

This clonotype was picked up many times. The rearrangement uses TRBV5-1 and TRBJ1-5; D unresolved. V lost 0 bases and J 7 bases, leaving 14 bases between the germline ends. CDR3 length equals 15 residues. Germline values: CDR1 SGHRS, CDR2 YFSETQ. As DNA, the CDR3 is TGCGCCAGCAGCTTGGCTGGGATCGGGGTGCAGCCCCAGCATTTT. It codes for CASSLAGIGVQPQHF.

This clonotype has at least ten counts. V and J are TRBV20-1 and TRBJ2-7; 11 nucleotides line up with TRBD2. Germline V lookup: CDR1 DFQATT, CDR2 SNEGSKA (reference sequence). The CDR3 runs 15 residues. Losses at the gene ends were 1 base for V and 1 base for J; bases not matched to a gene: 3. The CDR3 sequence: CSARVTSGSSYEQYF. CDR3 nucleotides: TGCAGTGCTAGAGTCACTAGCGGGAGTTCCTACGAGCAGTACTTC.

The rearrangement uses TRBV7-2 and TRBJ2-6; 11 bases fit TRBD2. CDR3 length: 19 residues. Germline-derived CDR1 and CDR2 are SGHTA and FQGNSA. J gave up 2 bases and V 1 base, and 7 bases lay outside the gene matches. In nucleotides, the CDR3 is TGTGCCAGCAGCTTAGAGGGGGCTAGCGGGAGGACTGGGGCCAACGTCCTGACTTTC. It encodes CASSLEGASGRTGANVLTF.

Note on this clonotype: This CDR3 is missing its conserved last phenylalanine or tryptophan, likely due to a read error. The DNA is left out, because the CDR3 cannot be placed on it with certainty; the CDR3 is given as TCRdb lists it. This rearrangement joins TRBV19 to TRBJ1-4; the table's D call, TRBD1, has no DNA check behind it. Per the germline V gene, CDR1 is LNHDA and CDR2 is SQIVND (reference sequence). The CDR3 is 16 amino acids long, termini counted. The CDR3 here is CASSKGQTATNEKLFS.

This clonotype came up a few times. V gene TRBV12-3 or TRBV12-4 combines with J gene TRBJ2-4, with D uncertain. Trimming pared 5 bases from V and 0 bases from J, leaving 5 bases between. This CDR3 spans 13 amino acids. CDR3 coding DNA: TGTGCCAGCAGTCAGACAGCCAAAAACATTCAGTACTTC. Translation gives CASSQTAKNIQYF.

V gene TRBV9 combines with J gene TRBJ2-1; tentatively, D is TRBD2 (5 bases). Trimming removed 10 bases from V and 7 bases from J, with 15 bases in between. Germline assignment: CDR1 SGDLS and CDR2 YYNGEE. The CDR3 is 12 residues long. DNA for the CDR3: TGTGCCCCCACCGGGGTGGGAAATGAGCAGTTCTTC. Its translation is CAPTGVGNEQFF.

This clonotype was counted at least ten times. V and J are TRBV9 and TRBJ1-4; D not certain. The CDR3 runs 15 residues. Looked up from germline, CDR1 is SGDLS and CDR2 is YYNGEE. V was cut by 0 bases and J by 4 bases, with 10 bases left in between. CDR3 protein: CASSVATTYNEKLFF. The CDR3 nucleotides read TGTGCCAGCAGCGTAGCTACAACTTATAATGAAAAACTGTTTTTT.

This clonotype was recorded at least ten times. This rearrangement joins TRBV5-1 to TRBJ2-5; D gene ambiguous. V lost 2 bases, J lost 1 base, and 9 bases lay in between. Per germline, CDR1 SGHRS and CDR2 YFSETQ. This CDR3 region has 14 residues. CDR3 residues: CASSFPRPQETQYF. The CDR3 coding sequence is TGCGCCAGCAGCTTCCCTCGGCCCCAAGAGACCCAGTACTTC.

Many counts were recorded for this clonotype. CDR3 in DNA: TGTGCCTGGAGTGAGGGGGGGAGCTCCTACGAGCAGTACTTC. Translating it yields CAWSEGGSSYEQYF. This sequence joins TRBV30 and TRBJ2-7; possibly TRBD2 for D (7 bases). Germline V gives CDR1 GTSNPN, CDR2 SVGIG (reference sequence). Deletions cut 1 base from V and 0 bases from J, with 10 bases between. The CDR3 loop spans 14 amino acids.

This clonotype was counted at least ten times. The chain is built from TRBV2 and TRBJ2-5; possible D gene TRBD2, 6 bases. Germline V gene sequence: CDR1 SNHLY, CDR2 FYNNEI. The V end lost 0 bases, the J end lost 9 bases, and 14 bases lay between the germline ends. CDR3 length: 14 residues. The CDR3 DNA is TGTGCCAGCAGTGAAGCGGCAGGGAGGAAGGCCCAGTACTTC. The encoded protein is CASSEAAGRKAQYF. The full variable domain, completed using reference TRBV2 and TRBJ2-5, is EPEVTQTPSHQVTQMGQEVILRCVPISNHLYFYWYRQILGQKVEFLVSFYNNEISEKSEIFDDQFSVERPDGSNFTLKIRSTKLEDSAMYFCASSEAAGRKAQYFGPGTRLLVL.

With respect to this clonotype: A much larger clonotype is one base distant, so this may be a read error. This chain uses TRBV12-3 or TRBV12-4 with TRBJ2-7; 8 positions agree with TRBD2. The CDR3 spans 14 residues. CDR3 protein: CASSGGAQTYEQCF. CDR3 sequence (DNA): TGTGCCAGCAGCGGGGGGGCTCAGACCTACGAGCAGTGCTTC.

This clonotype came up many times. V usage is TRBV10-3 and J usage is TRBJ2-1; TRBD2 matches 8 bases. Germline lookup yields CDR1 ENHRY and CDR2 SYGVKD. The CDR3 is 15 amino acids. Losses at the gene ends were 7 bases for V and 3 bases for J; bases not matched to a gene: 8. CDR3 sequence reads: CAIMISGENYNEQFF. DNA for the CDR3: TGTGCCATCATGATTAGCGGGGAAAACTACAATGAGCAGTTCTTC.

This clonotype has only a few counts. CDR3 in DNA: TGTGCCAGCAGTAACCATACGTGGAATGAGCAGTTCTTC. Amino acid sequence: CASSNHTWNEQFF. V usage is TRBV6-2 or TRBV6-3 and J usage is TRBJ2-1; D is unresolved. V was shortened by 5 bases and J by 7 bases, with 12 bases between the two germline ends. The CDR3 consists of 13 residues. The V gene's germline CDR1 is MNHEY and CDR2 SVGEGT.

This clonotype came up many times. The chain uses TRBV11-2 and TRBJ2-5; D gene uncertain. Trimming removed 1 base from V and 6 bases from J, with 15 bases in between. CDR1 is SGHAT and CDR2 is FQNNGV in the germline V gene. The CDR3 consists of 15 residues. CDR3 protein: CASSLGAPGLKTQYF. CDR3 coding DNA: TGTGCCAGCAGCTTAGGGGCCCCCGGGTTGAAGACCCAGTACTTC.